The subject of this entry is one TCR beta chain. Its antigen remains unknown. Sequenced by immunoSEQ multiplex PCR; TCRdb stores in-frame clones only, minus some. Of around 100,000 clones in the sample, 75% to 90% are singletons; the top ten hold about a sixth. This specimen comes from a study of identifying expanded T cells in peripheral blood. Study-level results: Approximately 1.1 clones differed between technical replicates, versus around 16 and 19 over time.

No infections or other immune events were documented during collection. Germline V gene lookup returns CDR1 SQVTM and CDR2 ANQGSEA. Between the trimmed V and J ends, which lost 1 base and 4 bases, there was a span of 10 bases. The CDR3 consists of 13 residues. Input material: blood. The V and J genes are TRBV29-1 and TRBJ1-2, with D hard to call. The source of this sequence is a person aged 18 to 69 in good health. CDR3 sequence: CSVEVDKGYGYTF. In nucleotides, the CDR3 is TGCAGCGTTGAAGTCGACAAGGGCTATGGCTACACCTTC. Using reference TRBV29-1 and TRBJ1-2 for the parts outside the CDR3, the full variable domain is SAVISQKPSRDICQRGTSLTIQCQVDSQVTMMFWYRQQPGQSLTLIATANQGSEATYESGFVIDKFPISRPNLTFSTLTVSNMSPEDSSIYLCSVEVDKGYGYTFGSGTRLTVV.